Below, 6 T cell receptor beta chains from the same sample are listed, as sequenced in a study of cytomegalovirus exposure and HLA in healthy donors. With 60 Vbeta and 13 Jbeta primers, the PCR was carried out. Produced via immunoSEQ multiplex PCR; TCRdb's table is partial and in-frame only. The repertoire table contains about 190,000 clones. The sequenced material came from PBMCs. The receptors come from a man between 25 and 39 years old in good health and CMV-seronegative.

J is TRBJ1-4 and V is TRBV25-1; a possible D gene is TRBD1 (6 bases). The germline V gene encodes CDR1 MGHDK and CDR2 SYGVNS. CDR3 size: 15 residues. V lost 4 bases, J lost 9 bases, and 18 bases lay in between. The CDR3 here is CASSVPGQSAQKLFF. The CDR3 DNA reads TGTGCCAGCAGTGTCCCGGGACAATCGGCCCAAAAACTGTTTTTT.

This chain joins TRBV4-3 and TRBJ2-7; maybe TRBD2 (7 bases). Per the germline V gene, CDR1 is LGHNA and CDR2 is YSLEER. Trimming stripped 0 bases from V and 5 bases from J, with 23 bases between. There are 18 residues in the CDR3. The CDR3 bases are TGCGCCAGCAGCCAAGATTGGAGGGGGGGACCCGGTGGTGACGAGCAGTACTTC. It codes for CASSQDWRGGPGGDEQYF.

The chain has TRBV5-6 and TRBJ1-2; 9 bases align to TRBD1. The junction had 8 bases not matched to a gene; V was cut back by 4 bases and J by 4 bases. Germline CDR1 and CDR2: SGHDT and YYEEEE. The CDR3 sequence is 15 residues long. The CDR3: CASSPTGDRVYGYTF. As DNA, the CDR3 is TGTGCCAGCAGCCCCACCGGGGACAGGGTCTATGGCTACACCTTC.

The V gene is TRBV28, the J gene TRBJ2-2; TRBD1 is a possible D gene (5 bases). CDR1 MDHEN and CDR2 SYDVKM come from the germline V gene. The CDR3 length is 15 residues. Trimming cost V 7 bases and J 6 bases, with 18 bases left between them. CDR3: CASTTAGIMAGELFF. CDR3 nucleotides: TGTGCCAGCACCACAGCAGGGATAATGGCCGGGGAGCTGTTTTTT.

The chain links TRBV10-3 to TRBJ1-2; 9 bases map to TRBD1. Per germline, CDR1 ENHRY and CDR2 SYGVKD. The CDR3 extends over 13 amino acids. After removal of 5 bases from V and 5 bases from J, the junction contained 3 bases not matched to a gene. CDR3 in amino acids: CAISTQGAYGYTF. CDR3 in DNA: TGTGCCATCAGTACACAGGGGGCTTATGGCTACACCTTC.

The V gene is TRBV29-1, the J gene TRBJ1-2; 7 positions match TRBD1. With 4 bases clipped from V and 8 bases from J, the junction kept 4 bases outside the gene matches. The CDR3 consists of 11 residues. In germline, CDR1 is SQVTM, CDR2 ANQGSEA. The CDR3 sequence: CSVAGGRGYTF. CDR3 coding DNA: TGCAGCGTTGCAGGGGGACGCGGCTACACCTTC. The full variable domain, its missing parts supplied by reference TRBV29-1 and TRBJ1-2, is SAVISQKPSRDICQRGTSLTIQCQVDSQVTMMFWYRQQPGQSLTLIATANQGSEATYESGFVIDKFPISRPNLTFSTLTVSNMSPEDSSIYLCSVAGGRGYTFGSGTRLTVV.